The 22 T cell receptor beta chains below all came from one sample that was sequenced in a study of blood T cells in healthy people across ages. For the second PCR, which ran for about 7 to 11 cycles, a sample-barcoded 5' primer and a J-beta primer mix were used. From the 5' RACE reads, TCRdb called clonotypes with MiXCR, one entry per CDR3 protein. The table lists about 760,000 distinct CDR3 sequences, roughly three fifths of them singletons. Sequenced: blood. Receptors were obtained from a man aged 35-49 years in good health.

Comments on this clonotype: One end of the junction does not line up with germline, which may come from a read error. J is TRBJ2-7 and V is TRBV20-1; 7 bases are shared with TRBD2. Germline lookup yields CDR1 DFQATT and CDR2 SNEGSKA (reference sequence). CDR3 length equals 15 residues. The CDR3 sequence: CGAHLAAGVHYEQYF. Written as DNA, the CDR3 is TGCGGTGCTCACCTCGCCGCGGGAGTGCATTACGAGCAGTACTTC.

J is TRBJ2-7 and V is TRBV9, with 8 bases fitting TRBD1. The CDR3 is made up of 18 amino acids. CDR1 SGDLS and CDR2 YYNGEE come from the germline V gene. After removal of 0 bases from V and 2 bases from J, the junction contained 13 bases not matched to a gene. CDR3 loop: CASSVAGAGGLVPYEQYF. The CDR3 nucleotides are TGTGCCAGCAGCGTAGCCGGTGCAGGGGGCTTAGTACCCTACGAGCAGTACTTC. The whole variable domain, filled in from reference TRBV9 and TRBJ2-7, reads DSGVTQTPKHLITATGQRVTLRCSPRSGDLSVYWYQQSLDQGLQFLIQYYNGEERAKGNILERFSAQQFPDLHSELNLSSLELGDSALYFCASSVAGAGGLVPYEQYFGPGTRLTVT.

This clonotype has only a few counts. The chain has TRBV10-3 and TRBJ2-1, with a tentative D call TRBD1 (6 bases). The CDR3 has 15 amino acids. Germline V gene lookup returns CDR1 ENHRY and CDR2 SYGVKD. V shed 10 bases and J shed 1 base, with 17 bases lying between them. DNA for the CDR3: TGTGCCACGACGGAAAACAGGGAATCCTACAATGAGCAGTTCTTC. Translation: CATTENRESYNEQFF.

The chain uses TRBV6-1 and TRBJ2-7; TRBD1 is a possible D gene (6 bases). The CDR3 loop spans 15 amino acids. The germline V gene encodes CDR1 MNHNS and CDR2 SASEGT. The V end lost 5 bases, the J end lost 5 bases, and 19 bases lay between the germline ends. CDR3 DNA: TGTGCCAGCAGTAGCCCGGGTAGGGGGTCCGACGAGCAGTACTTC. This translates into CASSSPGRGSDEQYF.

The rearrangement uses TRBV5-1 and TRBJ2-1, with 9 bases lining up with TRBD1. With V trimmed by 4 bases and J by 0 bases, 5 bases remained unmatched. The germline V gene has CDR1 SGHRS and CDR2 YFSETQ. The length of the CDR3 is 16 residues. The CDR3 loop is CASSVGQGSSYNEQFF. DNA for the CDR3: TGCGCCAGCAGCGTCGGACAGGGGAGCTCCTACAATGAGCAGTTCTTC.

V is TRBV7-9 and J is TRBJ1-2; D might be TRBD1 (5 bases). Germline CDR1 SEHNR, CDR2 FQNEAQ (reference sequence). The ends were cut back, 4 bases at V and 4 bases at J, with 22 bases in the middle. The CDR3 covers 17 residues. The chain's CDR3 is CASSSHRRLGDAYGYTF. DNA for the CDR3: TGTGCCAGCAGCTCCCACCGACGTTTGGGGGACGCCTATGGCTACACCTTC.

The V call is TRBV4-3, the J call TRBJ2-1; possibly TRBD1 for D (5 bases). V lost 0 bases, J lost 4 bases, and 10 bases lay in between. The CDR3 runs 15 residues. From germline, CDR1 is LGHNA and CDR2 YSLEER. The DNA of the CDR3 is TGCGCCAGCAGCCAAGATCACACAGGTTACAATGAGCAGTTCTTC. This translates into CASSQDHTGYNEQFF.

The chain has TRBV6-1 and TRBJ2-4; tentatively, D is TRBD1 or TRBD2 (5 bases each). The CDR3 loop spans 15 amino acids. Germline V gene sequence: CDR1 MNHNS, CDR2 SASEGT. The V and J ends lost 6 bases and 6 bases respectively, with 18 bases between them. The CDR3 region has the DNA TGTGCCAGCAGGCCACCGGGACCTGGGGGAAACATTCAGTACTTC. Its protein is CASRPPGPGGNIQYF.

The CDR3 spells CSALNEKLFF. DNA for the CDR3: TGCAGCGCTCTGAATGAAAAACTGTTTTTT. V gene TRBV29-1 combines with J gene TRBJ1-4, with D unclear. Trimming shortened V by 7 bases and J by 5 bases, and 5 bases separated the two germline ends. The germline V gene encodes CDR1 SQVTM and CDR2 ANQGSEA. The CDR3 length is 10 residues.

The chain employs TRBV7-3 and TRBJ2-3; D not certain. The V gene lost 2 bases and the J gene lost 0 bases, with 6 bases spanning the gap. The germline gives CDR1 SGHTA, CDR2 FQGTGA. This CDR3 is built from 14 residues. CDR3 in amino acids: CASSLQHSTDTQYF. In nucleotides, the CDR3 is TGTGCCAGCAGCTTACAACATAGCACAGATACGCAGTATTTT.

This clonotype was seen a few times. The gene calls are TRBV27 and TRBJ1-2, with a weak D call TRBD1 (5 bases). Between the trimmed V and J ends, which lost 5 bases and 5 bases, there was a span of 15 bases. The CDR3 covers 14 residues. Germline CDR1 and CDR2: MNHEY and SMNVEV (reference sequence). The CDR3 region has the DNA TGTGCCAGCAGTCCCACAGGATGGGGGTATGGCTACACCTTC. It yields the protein CASSPTGWGYGYTF.

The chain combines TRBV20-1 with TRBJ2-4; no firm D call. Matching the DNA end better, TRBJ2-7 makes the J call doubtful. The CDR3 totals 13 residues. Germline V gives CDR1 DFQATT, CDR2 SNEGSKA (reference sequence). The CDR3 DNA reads TGCAGTGCTAGACAGGTGGGCTCCTACGAGCAGTACTTC. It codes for CSARQVGSYEQYF.

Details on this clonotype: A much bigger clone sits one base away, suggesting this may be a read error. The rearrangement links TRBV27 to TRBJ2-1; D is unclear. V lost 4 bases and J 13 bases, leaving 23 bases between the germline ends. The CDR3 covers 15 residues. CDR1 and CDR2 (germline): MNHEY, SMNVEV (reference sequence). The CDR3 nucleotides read TGTGCCAGCAGTTCCCCGCCGGACGGCCAAGAGACCCAGTTCTTC. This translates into CASSSPPDGQETQFF.

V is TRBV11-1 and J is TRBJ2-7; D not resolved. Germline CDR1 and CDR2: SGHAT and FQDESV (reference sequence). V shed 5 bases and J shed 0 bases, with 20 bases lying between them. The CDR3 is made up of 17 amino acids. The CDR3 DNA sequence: TGTGCCAGCAGCACCGTTGGGCGGACCCAAAGCTCCTACGAGCAGTACTTC. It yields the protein CASSTVGRTQSSYEQYF.

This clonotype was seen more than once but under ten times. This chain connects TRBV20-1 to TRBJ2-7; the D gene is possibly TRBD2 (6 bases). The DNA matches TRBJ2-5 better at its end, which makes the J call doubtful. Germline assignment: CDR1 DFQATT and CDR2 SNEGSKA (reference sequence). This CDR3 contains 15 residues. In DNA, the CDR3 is TGCAGTGCTAGCCTCACAATAGGAGGGCAAGAGACCCAGTACTTC. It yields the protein CSASLTIGGQETQYF.

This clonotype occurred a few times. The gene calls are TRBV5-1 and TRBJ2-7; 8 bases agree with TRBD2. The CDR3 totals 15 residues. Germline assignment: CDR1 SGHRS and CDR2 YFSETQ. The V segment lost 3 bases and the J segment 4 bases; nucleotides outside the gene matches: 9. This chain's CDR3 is CASSSGAAGGYEQYF. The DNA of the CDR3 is TGCGCCAGCAGCTCGGGGGCGGCGGGAGGATACGAGCAGTACTTC.

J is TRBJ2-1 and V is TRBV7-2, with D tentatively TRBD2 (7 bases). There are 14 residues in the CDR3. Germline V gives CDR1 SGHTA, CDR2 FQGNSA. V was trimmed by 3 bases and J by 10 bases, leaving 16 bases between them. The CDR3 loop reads CASSFPGGQREQFF. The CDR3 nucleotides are TGTGCCAGCAGCTTTCCCGGGGGGCAAAGGGAGCAGTTCTTC.

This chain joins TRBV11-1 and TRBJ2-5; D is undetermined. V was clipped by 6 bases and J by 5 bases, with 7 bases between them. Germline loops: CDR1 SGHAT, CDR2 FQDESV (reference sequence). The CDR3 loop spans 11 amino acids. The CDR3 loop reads CASSIFETQYF. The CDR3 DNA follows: TGTGCCAGCAGTATCTTCGAGACCCAGTACTTC. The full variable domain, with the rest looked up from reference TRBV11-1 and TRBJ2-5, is EAEVAQSPRYKITEKSQAVAFWCDPISGHATLYWYRQILGQGPELLVQFQDESVVDDSQLPKDRFSAERLKGVDSTLKIQPAELGDSAMYLCASSIFETQYFGPGTRLLVL.

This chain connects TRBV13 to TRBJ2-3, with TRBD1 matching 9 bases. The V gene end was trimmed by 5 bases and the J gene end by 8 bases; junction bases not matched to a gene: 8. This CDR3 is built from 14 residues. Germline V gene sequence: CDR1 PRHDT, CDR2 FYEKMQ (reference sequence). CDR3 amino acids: CASSQGQGVATQYF. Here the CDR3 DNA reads TGTGCCAGCAGCCAGGGACAGGGAGTGGCTACGCAGTATTTT.

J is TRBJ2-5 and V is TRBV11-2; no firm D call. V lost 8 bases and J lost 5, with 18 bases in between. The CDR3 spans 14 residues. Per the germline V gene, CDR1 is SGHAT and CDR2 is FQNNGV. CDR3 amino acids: CASGVGPIGETQYF. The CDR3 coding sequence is TGTGCCAGCGGCGTCGGACCGATCGGGGAGACCCAGTACTTC. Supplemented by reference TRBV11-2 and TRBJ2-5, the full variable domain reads EAGVAQSPRYKIIEKRQSVAFWCNPISGHATLYWYQQILGQGPKLLIQFQNNGVVDDSQLPKDRFSAERLKGVDSTLKIQPAKLEDSAVYLCASGVGPIGETQYFGPGTRLLVL.

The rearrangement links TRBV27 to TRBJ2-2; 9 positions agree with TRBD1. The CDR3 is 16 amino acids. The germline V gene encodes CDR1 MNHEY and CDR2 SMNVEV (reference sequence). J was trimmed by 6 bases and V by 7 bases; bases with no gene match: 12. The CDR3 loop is CASTPRDRVLPGELFF. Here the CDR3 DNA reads TGTGCCAGCACCCCGCGGGACAGGGTGTTGCCCGGGGAGCTGTTTTTT.

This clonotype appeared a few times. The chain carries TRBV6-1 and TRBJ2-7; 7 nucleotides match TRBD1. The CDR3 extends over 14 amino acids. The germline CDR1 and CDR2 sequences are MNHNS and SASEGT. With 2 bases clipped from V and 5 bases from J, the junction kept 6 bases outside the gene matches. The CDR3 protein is CASSEQRQGNEQYF. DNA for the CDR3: TGTGCCAGCAGTGAACAAAGACAGGGAAACGAGCAGTACTTC.